Each of the 3 T cell receptor beta chains below was sequenced from the same sample in a study of follicular helper T cells after annual influenza vaccination. The table came from immunoSEQ multiplex PCR; TCRdb's copy has only in-frame clones and leaves some out. The sample has thousands of clones, roughly 85% seen once. The time point was: 2015-2016 season, pre-vaccination. Here the sequenced sample was CXCR5- memory CD4+ T cells sorted from blood, taken on the day of influenza vaccination. The receptors were gathered from an adult who received the influenza vaccine.

Details on this clone: Other DNA sequences within the sample encode an identical CDR3. This rearrangement joins TRBV11-2 to TRBJ1-1; the D gene is possibly TRBD1 (5 bases). Trimming took off 5 bases at V and 2 bases at J, with 15 bases between the two ends. The length of the CDR3 is 15 residues. CDR1 SGHAT and CDR2 FQNNGV come from the germline V gene. The CDR3 nucleotides read TGTGCCAGCAGCCGGGGCCCAAACCGTAACACTGAAGCTTTCTTT. Its translation: CASSRGPNRNTEAFF.

The DNA for the CDR3 is TGCGCCAGCAGCTTCGCGGGGGGCAGGATACATGAGCAGTTCTTC. Protein: CASSFAGGRIHEQFF. The V gene is TRBV5-1, the J gene TRBJ2-1; TRBD2 aligns across 8 bases. There are 15 residues in the CDR3. V lost 2 bases to trimming and J lost 8 bases; unmatched junction nucleotides: 9. The germline CDR1 and CDR2 sequences are SGHRS and YFSETQ. The variable domain in full, with the rest retrieved from reference TRBV5-1 and TRBJ2-1, is KAGVTQTPRYLIKTRGQQVTLSCSPISGHRSVSWYQQTPGQGLQFLFEYFSETQRNKGNFPGRFSGRQFSNSRSEMNVSTLELGDSALYLCASSFAGGRIHEQFFGPGTRLTVL.

This chain links TRBV6-5 with TRBJ1-1; 9 positions match TRBD1. V shed 5 bases and J 5 bases; nucleotides not matched to a gene: 9. The CDR3 extends over 15 amino acids. The germline V gene has CDR1 MNHEY and CDR2 SVGAGI. The CDR3 coding sequence is TGTGCCAGCAGTCCCCGGGACAGGGCAGGGACTGAAGCTTTCTTT. Translating it yields CASSPRDRAGTEAFF.